Following are 11 T cell receptor beta chains from one sample sequenced in a study of blood T cell repertoires in COVID-19. Assay: immunoSEQ multiplex PCR; the TCRdb copy retains only in-frame clones and omits some. Counted here are 250,000 to 300,000 clones, 80% to 90% occurring once; the ten biggest clones make up approximately 11%. Specimen: peripheral blood. Every receptor here comes from a woman between 70 and 85 years old with acute or convalescent COVID-19.

This clone turned up a few times. V is TRBV11-3 and J is TRBJ2-7, with TRBD1 identical over 8 bases. This CDR3 spans 15 amino acids. Germline V gene sequence: CDR1 SGHNT, CDR2 YENEEA. V gave up 5 bases and J gave up 6 bases; unmatched junction bases: 12. CDR3 loop: CASSRPNVQGGEQYF. The DNA for the CDR3 is TGTGCCAGCAGCCGACCAAACGTACAGGGGGGCGAGCAGTACTTC.

The CDR3 DNA is TGTGCCAGCAGTGGGGGGGACAGTCCGATGAACACTGAAGCTTTCTTT. Translating it yields CASSGGDSPMNTEAFF. V and J are TRBV2 and TRBJ1-1; the match to TRBD1 covers 7 bases. The CDR3 runs 16 residues. CDR1 is SNHLY and CDR2 is FYNNEI in the germline V gene. V lost 4 bases and J lost 0; bases outside the gene matches: 8.

The chain employs TRBV4-1 and TRBJ1-1; tentative D call: TRBD1 (6 bases). This CDR3 comprises 15 residues. CDR1 MGHRA and CDR2 YSYEKL come from the germline V gene. V was pared by 6 bases and J by 7 bases, with 21 bases between. This CDR3 is CASSQIKGVRGEAFF. The CDR3 DNA sequence: TGCGCCAGCAGTCAAATTAAGGGGGTTCGCGGTGAAGCTTTCTTT.

This chain joins TRBV2 and TRBJ2-2; TRBD2 agrees at 11 bases. The ends lost 11 bases at V and 4 bases at J; junction bases unmatched: 6. Germline CDR1 SNHLY, CDR2 FYNNEI. CDR3 length equals 14 residues. In nucleotides, the CDR3 is TGTGCCTGTAGCGGGGGGGCCCGCACCGGGGAGCTGTTTTTT. The encoded protein is CACSGGARTGELFF.

The chain employs TRBV5-1 and TRBJ2-7; 7 nucleotides match TRBD1. V trimming: 5 bases; J trimming: 2 bases; junction bases outside the gene matches: 4. From germline, CDR1 is SGHRS and CDR2 YFSETQ. The CDR3 consists of 13 residues. The CDR3 is CASRRTGAYEQYF. The CDR3 nucleotides are TGCGCCAGCAGAAGAACAGGGGCCTACGAGCAGTACTTC.

The rearrangement uses TRBV6-1 and TRBJ1-2; TRBD1 aligns across 8 bases. The V gene end was trimmed by 1 base and the J gene end by 4 bases; junction bases not matched to a gene: 14. CDR1 and CDR2 (germline): MNHNS, SASEGT. The CDR3 sequence is 18 residues long. This CDR3 is CASSEVETGVGRPYGYTF. The CDR3 DNA follows: TGTGCCAGCAGTGAAGTGGAGACAGGGGTCGGAAGGCCCTATGGCTACACCTTC.

A few counts support this clone. The chain recombines TRBV18 with TRBJ2-2, with D unclear. The CDR3 is 14 residues long. With 0 bases removed from V and 7 bases from J, the gap between germline ends came to 9 bases. The germline V gene has CDR1 KGHSH and CDR2 LQKENI. CDR3 nucleotides: TGTGCCAGCTCACCACCGAGTGTTGGCGGGGAGCTGTTTTTT. Translation gives CASSPPSVGGELFF.

The chain joins TRBV23-1 to TRBJ1-5; no clear D. TRBV23-1 is filed as an ORF, its function uncertain. CDR3 length: 15 residues. The germline V and J ends were trimmed by 3 bases and 1 base, with 10 bases remaining between them. CDR3 coding DNA: TGCGCCAGCAGTCATGAGGTTCCAAGCAATCAGCCCCAGCATTTT. Protein product: CASSHEVPSNQPQHF.

J is TRBJ2-3 and V is TRBV4-1; TRBD2 matches 10 bases. This CDR3 has 17 residues. Germline assignment: CDR1 MGHRA and CDR2 YSYEKL. V lost 4 bases, J lost 6 bases, and 13 bases stayed unmatched. The DNA of the CDR3 is TGCGCCAGCAGCCCACAAACGTCCCCTAGCGGGGGCGATACGCAGTATTTT. Encoded protein: CASSPQTSPSGGDTQYF.

The chain recombines TRBV5-5 with TRBJ1-5; D unresolved. V was pared by 0 bases and J by 8 bases, with 12 bases between. CDR3 size: 14 residues. Germline V gives CDR1 SGHKS, CDR2 YYEKEE (reference sequence). CDR3 region: CASSLETPGEPQHF. CDR3 coding DNA: TGTGCCAGCAGCTTGGAGACCCCCGGGGAGCCCCAGCATTTT. Together with reference TRBV5-5 and TRBJ1-5, the CDR3 gives the full variable domain: DAGVTQSPTHLIKTRGQQVTLRCSPISGHKSVSWYQQVLGQGPQFIFQYYEKEERGRGNFPDRFSARQFPNYSSELNVNALLLGDSALYLCASSLETPGEPQHFGDGTRLSIL.

The J gene is TRBJ1-2, the V gene TRBV12-3 or TRBV12-4, with D uncertain. The length of the CDR3 is 13 residues. V lost 5 bases to trimming and J lost 7 bases, with 14 bases between them. CDR3: CASSEGRSSGYTF. DNA for the CDR3: TGTGCCAGCAGTGAGGGCCGGTCCTCTGGCTACACCTTC.